These 27 T cell receptor beta chains came from one sample sequenced in a study of cytomegalovirus exposure and HLA in healthy donors. The PCR had 60 Vbeta and 13 Jbeta primers. Measured with immunoSEQ multiplex PCR; TCRdb has only the in-frame clones, and not every one. The table lists 150,000 to 180,000 clones, approximately 80% of them singletons. The specimen sequenced was PBMCs. All receptors come from a man between 25 and 39 years old in good health and CMV-seropositive.

This clone was found a few times. This chain links TRBV7-9 with TRBJ1-2, with TRBD1 matching over 10 bases. The CDR3 contains 15 residues. The germline CDR1 and CDR2 sequences are SEHNR and FQNEAQ (reference sequence). Trimming removed 5 bases from V and 4 bases from J; junction bases left unmatched: 7. The CDR3 DNA reads as TGTGCCAGCAGCCCTCGACAGGGGGCTCGCTATGGCTACACCTTC. This codes for CASSPRQGARYGYTF. Variable domain in full (rest from reference TRBV7-9 and TRBJ1-2): DTGVSQNPRHKITKRGQNVTFRCDPISEHNRLYWYRQTLGQGPEFLTYFQNEAQLEKSRLLSDRFSAERPKGSFSTLEIQRTEQGDSAMYLCASSPRQGARYGYTFGSGTRLTVV.

The rearrangement uses TRBV11-1 and TRBJ2-7; D call uncertain. The CDR3 totals 13 residues. CDR1 SGHAT and CDR2 FQDESV come from the germline V gene (reference sequence). The V and J ends lost 8 bases and 0 bases respectively, with 11 bases between them. The CDR3 DNA sequence: TGTGCCAGCGAGGCGGAGAGCTCCTACGAGCAGTACTTC. Its translation: CASEAESSYEQYF.

This chain links TRBV2 with TRBJ2-3; TRBD1 might be the D (6 bases). The CDR3 sequence is 16 residues long. Per germline, CDR1 SNHLY and CDR2 FYNNEI. V was trimmed by 6 bases and J by 2 bases, leaving 18 bases between them. The CDR3 sequence is CASRSSTGFITDTQYF. The CDR3, as DNA: TGTGCCAGCAGAAGCTCTACAGGGTTTATCACAGATACGCAGTATTTT.

This sequence joins TRBV5-1 and TRBJ2-6; D is uncertain. CDR3 length: 16 amino acids. Trimming stripped 4 bases from V and 1 base from J, with 12 bases between. CDR1 SGHRS and CDR2 YFSETQ come from the germline V gene. DNA for the CDR3: TGCGCCAGCAGCCGATCTTCCGGGTCTGGGGCCAACGTCCTGACTTTC. The encoded protein is CASSRSSGSGANVLTF.

The chain couples TRBV2 to TRBJ1-5; no definite D call. V lost 3 bases and J lost 6, with 9 bases in between. Germline loops: CDR1 SNHLY, CDR2 FYNNEI. The CDR3 has 13 residues. The DNA for the CDR3 is TGTGCCAGCAGTGACGCCGGGAGTCAGCCCCAGCATTTT. It is translated as CASSDAGSQPQHF.

The chain carries TRBV5-8 and TRBJ1-1, with TRBD1 identical over 7 bases. There are 16 residues in the CDR3. The J segment lost 0 bases and the V segment lost 3 bases, leaving 8 bases of the junction unmatched. CDR1 SGHTS and CDR2 YDEGEE come from the germline V gene. CDR3 loop: CASSSKPGTVNTEAFF. The CDR3 nucleotides read TGTGCCAGCAGCTCTAAACCCGGGACAGTGAACACTGAAGCTTTCTTT.

The V gene is TRBV29-1, the J gene TRBJ2-7, with TRBD1 matching 8 bases. Trimming at V came to 4 bases and at J to 2 bases, leaving 4 bases not matched to a gene. Per the germline V gene, CDR1 is SQVTM and CDR2 is ANQGSEA. The CDR3 length is 13 residues. Here the CDR3 reads CSVGTGSTYEQYF. The DNA for the CDR3 is TGCAGCGTTGGGACAGGGTCAACCTACGAGCAGTACTTC.

The V call is TRBV6-5, the J call TRBJ1-1, with TRBD1 as a possible D gene (5 bases). The CDR3 length is 13 residues. CDR1 and CDR2 from the germline V gene are MNHEY and SVGAGI. The V end was cut by 0 bases, the J end by 11 bases, with 13 bases between. As DNA, the CDR3 is TGTGCCAGCAGTTACTCGATTAAGACAGATGCTTTCTTT. Encoded protein: CASSYSIKTDAFF.

V is TRBV14 and J is TRBJ2-5; 9 bases line up with TRBD2. The CDR3 contains 16 residues. Germline V lookup: CDR1 SGHDN, CDR2 FVKESK. After removal of 0 bases from V and 2 bases from J, the junction contained 4 bases not matched to a gene. The CDR3 bases are TGTGCCAGCAGCCAAGACGCGACTAGCGGACAAGAGACCCAGTACTTC. Protein: CASSQDATSGQETQYF.

The chain uses TRBV7-6 and TRBJ2-1; the D gene is possibly TRBD1 (6 bases). The length of the CDR3 is 13 residues. Germline CDR1 reads SGHVS; CDR2 reads FNYEAQ. V was pared by 5 bases and J by 8 bases, with 13 bases between. The CDR3 sequence is CASSHAGVHEQFF. The CDR3 DNA reads as TGTGCCAGCAGCCACGCAGGGGTCCATGAGCAGTTCTTC.

The chain links TRBV6-6 to TRBJ1-3, with 8 bases aligning to TRBD1. Trimming took 5 bases from V and 1 from J; bases not matched to a gene: 7. Germline V gives CDR1 MNHNY, CDR2 SVGAGI (reference sequence). The CDR3 contains 16 residues. CDR3 sequence reads: CASSPGQGRSGNTIYF. The CDR3 DNA reads as TGTGCCAGCAGTCCCGGACAGGGCAGATCTGGAAACACCATATATTTT.

The chain recombines TRBV27 with TRBJ2-6; 8 bases match TRBD1. Trimming took 5 bases from V and 1 from J; bases not matched to a gene: 10. Germline V gene sequence: CDR1 MNHEY, CDR2 SMNVEV (reference sequence). This CDR3 is 18 amino acids long. The CDR3 DNA reads TGTGCCAGCAGTCCGCTAGGCCAGGGGGCATCTGGGGCCAACGTCCTGACTTTC. It translates to CASSPLGQGASGANVLTF.

This rearrangement joins TRBV7-2 to TRBJ2-1; TRBD2 aligns across 13 bases. The germline CDR1 and CDR2 sequences are SGHTA and FQGNSA. CDR3 length: 16 amino acids. Trimming at V came to 1 base and at J to 7 bases, leaving 4 bases not matched to a gene. CDR3 nucleotide sequence: TGTGCCAGCAGCTTAGGGACTAGCGGGAGAGGAAATGAGCAGTTCTTC. It yields the protein CASSLGTSGRGNEQFF.

This rearrangement joins TRBV4-1 to TRBJ2-7; D not resolved. Germline V gene data show CDR1 as MGHRA and CDR2 as YSYEKL. The CDR3 totals 14 residues. Trimming shortened V by 1 base and J by 0 bases, and 7 bases separated the two germline ends. The CDR3 spells CASSQAESSYEQYF. CDR3 bases: TGCGCCAGCAGCCAAGCCGAGAGCTCCTACGAGCAGTACTTC.

CDR3 DNA: TGTGCCAGCAGCCAACTGACTAGCGGAGAGACCCAGTACTTC. This translates into CASSQLTSGETQYF. The chain links TRBV7-8 to TRBJ2-5; 9 positions match TRBD2. Germline V lookup: CDR1 SGHVS, CDR2 FQNEAQ. The trim removed 5 bases at V and 4 bases at J, leaving 5 bases unmatched. The CDR3 is 14 residues long.

This clone came up a few times. V and J are TRBV4-1 and TRBJ1-2, with 10 bases matching TRBD1. The V segment lost 0 bases and the J segment 2 bases; nucleotides outside the gene matches: 12. Germline V gene data show CDR1 as MGHRA and CDR2 as YSYEKL. CDR3 length equals 19 residues. CDR3: CASSQDGGTGALRNYGYTF. CDR3 coding DNA: TGCGCCAGCAGCCAAGACGGGGGGACAGGGGCCCTCCGAAACTATGGCTACACCTTC.

This clone occurred a few times. The genes are TRBV7-9 and TRBJ2-2; the D gene is possibly TRBD2 (6 bases). V was trimmed by 0 bases and J by 0 bases, leaving 8 bases between them. Per the germline V gene, CDR1 is SEHNR and CDR2 is FQNEAQ (reference sequence). The CDR3 is made up of 16 amino acids. The CDR3 DNA is TGTGCCAGCAGCTTAGCGGAGGGAACGAACACCGGGGAGCTGTTTTTT. Translated, it gives CASSLAEGTNTGELFF.

The genes are TRBV7-9 and TRBJ2-1; 9 nucleotides match TRBD2. The germline gives CDR1 SEHNR, CDR2 FQNEAQ (reference sequence). This CDR3 spans 15 amino acids. After removal of 1 base from V and 2 bases from J, the junction contained 0 bases not matched to a gene. The CDR3 nucleotides are TGTGCCAGCAGCTTAGGCGGGAGGGCCTACAATGAGCAGTTCTTC. Protein: CASSLGGRAYNEQFF.

The chain employs TRBV6-1 and TRBJ1-5; D unresolved. Trimming stripped 6 bases from V and 0 bases from J, with 9 bases between. The CDR3 sequence is 14 residues long. Per germline, CDR1 MNHNS and CDR2 SASEGT. CDR3 in DNA: TGTGCCAGCAGCAAACCCGGTAGCAATCAGCCCCAGCATTTT. Its translation: CASSKPGSNQPQHF.

The chain links TRBV2 to TRBJ2-1; D gene ambiguous. Deletions cut 6 bases from V and 4 bases from J, with 10 bases between. This CDR3 is built from 13 residues. The germline V gene has CDR1 SNHLY and CDR2 FYNNEI. Here the CDR3 DNA reads TGTGCCAGCAGGGCGACGCGGTACAATGAGCAGTTCTTC. Translation: CASRATRYNEQFF. Looking up the rest from reference TRBV2 and TRBJ2-1 gives the full variable domain: EPEVTQTPSHQVTQMGQEVILRCVPISNHLYFYWYRQILGQKVEFLVSFYNNEISEKSEIFDDQFSVERPDGSNFTLKIRSTKLEDSAMYFCASRATRYNEQFFGPGTRLTVL.

V and J are TRBV28 and TRBJ2-7, with a tentative D call TRBD1 (5 bases). The CDR3 length is 15 residues. The V end was cut by 9 bases, the J end by 1 base, with 19 bases between. CDR1 MDHEN and CDR2 SYDVKM come from the germline V gene. The CDR3 coding sequence is TGTGCCAGTAAACTTGGAGTGGGGCCGTCCTACGAGCAGTACTTC. It translates to CASKLGVGPSYEQYF.

V usage is TRBV27 and J usage is TRBJ2-5; 8 bases are shared with TRBD2. The J call is doubtful: the DNA matches TRBJ2-7 better. The length of the CDR3 is 14 residues. Germline values: CDR1 MNHEY, CDR2 SMNVEV (reference sequence). CDR3 DNA sequence: TGTGCCAGCAGCCGAAGCGGGGGCTCCTACGAGCAGTACTTC. Translated, it gives CASSRSGGSYEQYF.

The rearrangement joins TRBV6-1 to TRBJ1-4, with TRBD1 as a possible D gene (6 bases). Germline V lookup: CDR1 MNHNS, CDR2 SASEGT. This CDR3 comprises 14 residues. V was shortened by 5 bases and J by 0 bases, with 7 bases between the two germline ends. CDR3 DNA sequence: TGTGCCAGCAGTCGGACAGCAACTAATGAAAAACTGTTTTTT. Amino acids: CASSRTATNEKLFF.

This chain joins TRBV7-2 and TRBJ1-2; the match to TRBD1 covers 9 bases. The CDR3 contains 15 residues. From germline, CDR1 is SGHTA and CDR2 FQGNSA. The junction had 8 bases not matched to a gene; V was cut back by 3 bases and J by 6 bases. DNA of the CDR3: TGTGCCAGCAGCTTCGGGACAGGGACCGTCCATGGCTACACCTTC. Translated: CASSFGTGTVHGYTF.

The chain carries TRBV19 and TRBJ2-7, with TRBD2 matching over 13 bases. Germline V lookup: CDR1 LNHDA, CDR2 SQIVND (reference sequence). V shed 5 bases and J 0 bases; nucleotides not matched to a gene: 13. The CDR3 contains 19 residues. The DNA of the CDR3 is TGTGCCAGTAGTCCGGATACTGGGACTAGCGGGATATACTCCTACGAGCAGTACTTC. Translating gives CASSPDTGTSGIYSYEQYF.

The chain links TRBV6-1 to TRBJ2-3; 10 nucleotides align to TRBD2. This CDR3 is built from 18 residues. Trimming removed 0 bases from V and 8 bases from J; junction bases left unmatched: 14. The germline V gene has CDR1 MNHNS and CDR2 SASEGT. The CDR3 sequence: CASSEAMASGSLKATQYF. The CDR3 coding sequence is TGTGCCAGCAGTGAAGCGATGGCTAGCGGGAGCTTAAAGGCTACGCAGTATTTT.

This chain uses TRBV4-2 with TRBJ2-1, with D unclear. Germline CDR1 and CDR2: LGHNA and YNFKEQ. Deletions cut 1 base from V and 3 bases from J, with 7 bases between. CDR3 size: 14 residues. The CDR3 loop is CASSQGSSYNEQFF. CDR3 DNA sequence: TGTGCCAGCAGCCAAGGGTCGAGCTACAATGAGCAGTTCTTC.